The rows below give T cell receptor beta chains drawn from one sample of a study of blood T cell repertoires in COVID-19. Libraries were prepared by immunoSEQ multiplex PCR; TCRdb keeps only in-frame clonotypes and omits some of them. The data show around 100,000 clones, just under 85% seen once. Sample: peripheral blood. Receptors originate from a man aged 40-55 years with active or convalescent COVID-19. Both conserved end residues are part of each CDR3. The order of the fields is clone size, CDR3 length, V gene, D gene, J gene, CDR3 protein, CDR3 DNA. The D gene is left open where the match is weak. Rows may omit the clone size; those that give it use once, few, many or a size class.

clone size: .
CDR3 length: 15
V gene: TRBV30
D gene: .
J gene: TRBJ1-4
CDR3 protein: CAWSGLGEANEKLFF
CDR3 DNA: TGTGCCTGGAGTGGGCTAGGGGAGGCTAATGAAAAACTGTTTTTT

clone size: .
CDR3 length: 16
V gene: TRBV2
D gene: TRBD1
J gene: TRBJ1-2
CDR3 protein: CASSYTRGLQFYGYTF
CDR3 DNA: TGTGCCAGCAGTTATACTAGGGGGCTGCAATTCTATGGCTACACCTTC

clone size: .
CDR3 length: 14
V gene: TRBV25-1
D gene: TRBD2
J gene: TRBJ2-3
CDR3 protein: CASKRAGVGDTQYF
CDR3 DNA: TGTGCCAGCAAGAGAGCGGGGGTAGGAGATACGCAGTATTTT

clone size: .
CDR3 length: 17
V gene: TRBV18
D gene: .
J gene: TRBJ1-2
CDR3 protein: CASSPPIALRGVYGYTF
CDR3 DNA: TGTGCCAGCTCACCCCCTATTGCGCTCCGGGGTGTCTATGGCTACACCTTC

clone size: .
CDR3 length: 13
V gene: TRBV18
D gene: .
J gene: TRBJ2-7
CDR3 protein: CASSRQGTYEQYF
CDR3 DNA: TGTGCCAGCTCACGGCAGGGGACCTACGAGCAGTACTTC

clone size: few
CDR3 length: 13
V gene: TRBV12-3/TRBV12-4
D gene: TRBD1
J gene: TRBJ1-5
CDR3 protein: CASRATGEQPQHF
CDR3 DNA: TGTGCCAGCAGAGCGACAGGGGAACAGCCCCAGCATTTT

clone size: .
CDR3 length: 14
V gene: TRBV4-3
D gene: .
J gene: TRBJ2-7
CDR3 protein: CASSQAARANEQYF
CDR3 DNA: TGCGCCAGCAGCCAAGCGGCCAGGGCCAACGAGCAGTACTTC

clone size: .
CDR3 length: 14
V gene: TRBV28
D gene: .
J gene: TRBJ2-1
CDR3 protein: CASSGYGNYNEQFF
CDR3 DNA: TGTGCCAGCAGTGGCTACGGGAACTACAATGAGCAGTTCTTC

clone size: .
CDR3 length: 12
V gene: TRBV29-1
D gene: .
J gene: TRBJ1-1
CDR3 protein: CSVDQGSTEAFF
CDR3 DNA: TGCAGCGTTGATCAGGGGTCTACTGAAGCTTTCTTT

clone size: once
CDR3 length: 14
V gene: TRBV25-1
D gene: TRBD1
J gene: TRBJ1-5
CDR3 protein: CASRQQGSNQPQHF
CDR3 DNA: TGTGCCAGCAGACAACAGGGGAGCAATCAGCCCCAGCATTTT

clone size: .
CDR3 length: 13
V gene: TRBV18
D gene: .
J gene: TRBJ2-7
CDR3 protein: CASSLDQVNEQYF
CDR3 DNA: TGTGCCAGCTCACTAGATCAGGTCAACGAGCAGTACTTC

clone size: .
CDR3 length: 16
V gene: TRBV5-5
D gene: TRBD2
J gene: TRBJ2-4
CDR3 protein: CASSLASGGPEYIQYF
CDR3 DNA: TGTGCCAGCAGCTTGGCTAGCGGGGGCCCGGAGTACATTCAGTACTTC

clone size: .
CDR3 length: 16
V gene: TRBV30
D gene: TRBD1
J gene: TRBJ1-1
CDR3 protein: CAWSLPPGQVLTEAFF
CDR3 DNA: TGTGCCTGGAGTTTACCGCCGGGACAGGTTTTGACTGAAGCTTTCTTT

clone size: .
CDR3 length: 17
V gene: TRBV6-2/TRBV6-3
D gene: .
J gene: TRBJ1-4
CDR3 protein: CASSLPMGARSNEKLFF
CDR3 DNA: TGTGCCAGCAGTCTCCCTATGGGGGCGAGGTCTAATGAAAAACTGTTTTTT

clone size: .
CDR3 length: 14
V gene: TRBV3-1/TRBV3-2
D gene: TRBD1
J gene: TRBJ2-7
CDR3 protein: CASSQRDRVGEQYF
CDR3 DNA: TGTGCCAGCAGCCAGCGGGACAGGGTTGGCGAGCAGTACTTC

clone size: .
CDR3 length: 16
V gene: TRBV7-2
D gene: .
J gene: TRBJ2-3
CDR3 protein: CASSLAGGAGTDTQYF
CDR3 DNA: TGTGCCAGCAGCTTAGCGGGGGGGGCAGGCACAGATACGCAGTATTTT

clone size: .
CDR3 length: 13
V gene: TRBV2
D gene: .
J gene: TRBJ1-1
CDR3 protein: CASSPRGAAEAFF
CDR3 DNA: TGTGCCAGCAGCCCTCGGGGGGCGGCTGAAGCTTTCTTT

clone size: .
CDR3 length: 14
V gene: TRBV25-1
D gene: .
J gene: TRBJ1-3
CDR3 protein: CASSDSRRGNTIYF
CDR3 DNA: TGTGCCAGCAGTGACTCGCGGCGGGGAAACACCATATATTTT

clone size: .
CDR3 length: 15
V gene: TRBV5-1
D gene: .
J gene: TRBJ2-2
CDR3 protein: CASSLEGANTGELFF
CDR3 DNA: TGCGCCAGCAGCTTGGAAGGGGCGAACACCGGGGAGCTGTTTTTT

clone size: .
CDR3 length: 16
V gene: TRBV20-1
D gene: TRBD2
J gene: TRBJ2-1
CDR3 protein: CSASISGGPLYNEQFF
CDR3 DNA: TGCAGTGCTAGTATCAGCGGGGGACCCTTATACAATGAGCAGTTCTTC

clone size: .
CDR3 length: 12
V gene: TRBV6-5
D gene: .
J gene: TRBJ1-1
CDR3 protein: CASSQGRTEAFF
CDR3 DNA: TGTGCCAGCAGTCAGGGTCGGACTGAAGCTTTCTTT

clone size: .
CDR3 length: 14
V gene: TRBV29-1
D gene: TRBD1
J gene: TRBJ2-2
CDR3 protein: CSVDRGTNTGELFF
CDR3 DNA: TGCAGCGTAGACAGGGGCACGAACACCGGGGAGCTGTTTTTT

clone size: few
CDR3 length: 11
V gene: TRBV12-3/TRBV12-4
D gene: .
J gene: TRBJ2-7
CDR3 protein: CASSSRYEQYF
CDR3 DNA: TGTGCCAGCAGTTCCCGCTACGAGCAGTACTTC

clone size: few
CDR3 length: 16
V gene: TRBV24-1
D gene: .
J gene: TRBJ1-4
CDR3 protein: CATSEVSRAQNEKLFF
CDR3 DNA: TGTGCCACCAGTGAAGTGAGCAGGGCGCAGAATGAAAAACTGTTTTTT

clone size: .
CDR3 length: 13
V gene: TRBV2
D gene: .
J gene: TRBJ1-1
CDR3 protein: CASSAGRNTEAFF
CDR3 DNA: TGTGCCAGCAGTGCTGGGAGGAACACTGAAGCTTTCTTT

clone size: .
CDR3 length: 15
V gene: TRBV2
D gene: .
J gene: TRBJ2-5
CDR3 protein: CASSVSPSWQETQYF
CDR3 DNA: TGTGCCAGCAGTGTTTCCCCCAGTTGGCAAGAGACCCAGTACTTC

clone size: .
CDR3 length: 13
V gene: TRBV12-3/TRBV12-4
D gene: TRBD2
J gene: TRBJ2-1
CDR3 protein: CASSKRGGGEQFF
CDR3 DNA: TGTGCCAGCAGCAAACGGGGGGGCGGAGAGCAGTTCTTC

clone size: .
CDR3 length: 15
V gene: TRBV6-5
D gene: TRBD1
J gene: TRBJ1-2
CDR3 protein: CASSRRQGDYGGYTF
CDR3 DNA: TGTGCCAGCAGCCGACGACAGGGGGACTACGGGGGCTACACCTTC

clone size: .
CDR3 length: 14
V gene: TRBV6-6
D gene: .
J gene: TRBJ2-5
CDR3 protein: CASSYGQGGETQYF
CDR3 DNA: TGTGCCAGCAGTTACGGCCAGGGTGGGGAGACCCAGTACTTC

clone size: .
CDR3 length: 14
V gene: TRBV10-1
D gene: .
J gene: TRBJ1-3
CDR3 protein: CASSEGAAGNTIYF
CDR3 DNA: TGCGCCAGCAGTGAAGGGGCAGCTGGAAACACCATATATTTT

clone size: few
CDR3 length: 13
V gene: TRBV9
D gene: .
J gene: TRBJ2-5
CDR3 protein: CASSVRGGETQYF
CDR3 DNA: TGTGCCAGCAGCGTAAGGGGGGGAGAGACCCAGTACTTC

clone size: .
CDR3 length: 15
V gene: TRBV7-2
D gene: .
J gene: TRBJ1-1
CDR3 protein: CASSLGWSGHGEAFF
CDR3 DNA: TGTGCCAGCAGCTTAGGGTGGTCAGGTCATGGTGAAGCTTTCTTT

clone size: .
CDR3 length: 17
V gene: TRBV2
D gene: TRBD2
J gene: TRBJ2-5
CDR3 protein: CASRAQGLAGVKETQYF
CDR3 DNA: TGTGCCAGCAGGGCTCAGGGGCTAGCGGGGGTAAAAGAGACCCAGTACTTC

clone size: once
CDR3 length: 17
V gene: TRBV6-2/TRBV6-3
D gene: TRBD2
J gene: TRBJ2-1
CDR3 protein: CASSPPKYGTSSHEQFF
CDR3 DNA: TGTGCCAGCAGTCCACCCAAATACGGGACTAGCTCCCATGAGCAGTTCTTC

clone size: .
CDR3 length: 15
V gene: TRBV5-4
D gene: .
J gene: TRBJ2-7
CDR3 protein: CASSPQGLGSYEQYF
CDR3 DNA: TGTGCCAGCAGCCCCCAGGGGTTAGGCTCCTACGAGCAGTACTTC

clone size: .
CDR3 length: 15
V gene: TRBV5-1
D gene: TRBD1
J gene: TRBJ1-5
CDR3 protein: CASRRGTGENQPQHF
CDR3 DNA: TGCGCCAGCAGGCGGGGGACAGGAGAGAATCAGCCCCAGCATTTT

clone size: .
CDR3 length: 13
V gene: TRBV12-3/TRBV12-4
D gene: .
J gene: TRBJ2-3
CDR3 protein: CASRAASTDTQYF
CDR3 DNA: TGTGCCAGCAGGGCTGCTAGCACAGATACGCAGTATTTT